Sequencing of this T cell receptor beta chain was carried out in a study of response to subunit inactivated influenza vaccine. General observations from the study: With each seasonal influenza vaccination, the authors suggested, few new T cells are recruited.

This clonotype showed up just a few times. Its matching antigen is unknown. This CDR3 spans 15 amino acids. The germline V and J ends were trimmed by 3 bases and 3 bases, with 15 bases remaining between them. Germline CDR1 MNHEY, CDR2 SMNVEV (reference sequence). TCRdb itself ran the RT-PCR reads through MiXCR, one entry per CDR3 protein. The table includes 150,000 to 200,000 distinct CDR3 sequences, about 10% detected once. This receptor was taken from a man between 45 and 75 years old who received an inactivated influenza vaccine. The J gene is TRBJ2-7, the V gene TRBV27; D may be TRBD1 (6 bases). The source was CD8+ T cells sorted from PBMCs, collected roughly 24 months after vaccination. The CDR3: CASSLERTAIYEQYF. The DNA of the CDR3 is TGTGCCAGCAGTTTGGAAAGGACAGCCATCTACGAGCAGTACTTC.